The T cell receptor beta chain described here comes from a study of CD8+CD57+ T cells in acquired aplastic anemia. General study results and limits: Patients and controls shared about 30 CD8+ CDR3 sequences.

Investigators profiled TCR beta VDJ and CDR3 from genomic DNA template. Each CDR3 protein gets one entry after TCRdb re-called the reads with MiXCR. The sample yields 400,000 to 450,000 distinct CDR3 sequences, roughly 68% seen once. To note about this clonotype: Its antigen is as yet unknown.

Trimming at V came to 3 bases and at J to 0 bases, leaving 5 bases not matched to a gene. The CDR3 contains 15 residues. Germline V gene data show CDR1 as SGHRS and CDR2 as YFSETQ. This sequence originates from a human donor in good health, serving as a control. The sample comprised sorted CD4+, CD8+, or CD8+CD57+ T cells (not recorded which) from PBMCs. The J gene is TRBJ1-2, the V gene TRBV5-1, with TRBD1 identical over 7 bases. CDR3: CASSWSGGTNYGYTF. CDR3 coding DNA: TGCGCCAGCAGCTGGTCAGGGGGAACTAACTATGGCTACACCTTC.